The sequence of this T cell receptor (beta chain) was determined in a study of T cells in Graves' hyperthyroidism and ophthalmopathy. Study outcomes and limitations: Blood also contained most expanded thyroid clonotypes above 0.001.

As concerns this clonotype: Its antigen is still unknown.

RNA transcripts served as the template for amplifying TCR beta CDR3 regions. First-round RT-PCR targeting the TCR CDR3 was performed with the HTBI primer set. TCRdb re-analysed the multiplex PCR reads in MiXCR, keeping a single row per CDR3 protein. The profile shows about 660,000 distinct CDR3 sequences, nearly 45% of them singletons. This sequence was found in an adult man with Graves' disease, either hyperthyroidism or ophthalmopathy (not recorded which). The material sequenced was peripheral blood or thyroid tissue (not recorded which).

The CDR3 DNA sequence: TGCAGTGCTAGATCGACTAGCGGGGGCTACACAGATACGCAGTATTTT. Residues: CSARSTSGGYTDTQYF. J is TRBJ2-3 and V is TRBV20-1; 12 positions agree with TRBD2. Germline V lookup: CDR1 DFQATT, CDR2 SNEGSKA (reference sequence). The V gene end was trimmed by 2 bases and the J gene end by 2 bases; junction bases not matched to a gene: 5. This CDR3 has 16 residues.